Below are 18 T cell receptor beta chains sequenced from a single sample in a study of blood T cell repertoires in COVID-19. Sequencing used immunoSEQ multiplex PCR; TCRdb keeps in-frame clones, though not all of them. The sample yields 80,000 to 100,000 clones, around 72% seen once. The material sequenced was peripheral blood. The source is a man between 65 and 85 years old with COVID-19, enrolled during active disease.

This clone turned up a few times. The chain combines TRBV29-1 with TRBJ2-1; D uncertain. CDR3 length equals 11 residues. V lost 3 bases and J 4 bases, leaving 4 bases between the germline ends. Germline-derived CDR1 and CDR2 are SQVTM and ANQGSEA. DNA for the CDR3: TGCAGCGTTGACGGGTACAATGAGCAGTTCTTC. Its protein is CSVDGYNEQFF.

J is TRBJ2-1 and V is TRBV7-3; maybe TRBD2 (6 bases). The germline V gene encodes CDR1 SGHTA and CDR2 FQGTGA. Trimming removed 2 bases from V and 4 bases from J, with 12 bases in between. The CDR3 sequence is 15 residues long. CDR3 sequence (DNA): TGTGCCAGCAGCTTAGGGACTGGACTATACAATGAGCAGTTCTTC. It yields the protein CASSLGTGLYNEQFF.

The CDR3 DNA is TGTGCCAGTAGTATCGATTGGTTTAGCTCCTACGAGCAGTACTTC. This sequence encodes CASSIDWFSSYEQYF. The chain is built from TRBV19 and TRBJ2-7, with D unclear. The V end lost 3 bases, the J end lost 0 bases, and 12 bases lay between the germline ends. The CDR3 contains 15 residues. Germline V gene sequence: CDR1 LNHDA, CDR2 SQIVND (reference sequence).

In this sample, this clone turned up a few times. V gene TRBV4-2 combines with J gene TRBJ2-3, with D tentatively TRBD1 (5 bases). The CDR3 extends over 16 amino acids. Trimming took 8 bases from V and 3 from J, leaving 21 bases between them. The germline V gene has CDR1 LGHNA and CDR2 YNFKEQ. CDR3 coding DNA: TGTGCCAGCGGCCCCGGACGGAGACAGCAGACAGATACGCAGTATTTT. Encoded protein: CASGPGRRQQTDTQYF.

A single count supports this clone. As DNA, the CDR3 is TGTGCCAGTAGTATAGTAGCGGGAGGGCCGGATACGCAGTATTTT. Protein sequence: CASSIVAGGPDTQYF. The rearrangement joins TRBV19 to TRBJ2-3, with 11 bases identical to TRBD2. The CDR3 sequence is 15 residues long. CDR1 and CDR2 (germline): LNHDA, SQIVND (reference sequence). After removal of 1 base from V and 6 bases from J, the junction contained 3 bases not matched to a gene.

CDR3 nucleotide sequence: TGTGCCAGCAGTTACCTGGACATTTCCAACGAGCAGTACTTC. Protein: CASSYLDISNEQYF. The chain employs TRBV6-5 and TRBJ2-7, with TRBD1 as a possible D gene (5 bases). Germline V gives CDR1 MNHEY, CDR2 SVGAGI. V was trimmed by 2 bases and J by 5 bases, leaving 13 bases between them. This CDR3 comprises 14 residues.

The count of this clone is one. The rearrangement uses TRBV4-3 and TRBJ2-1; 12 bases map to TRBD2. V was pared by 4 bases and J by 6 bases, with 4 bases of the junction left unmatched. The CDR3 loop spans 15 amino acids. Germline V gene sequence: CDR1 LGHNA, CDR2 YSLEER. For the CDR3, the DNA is TGCGCCAGCAGCCGAGGACTAGCGGGAATCAATGAGCAGTTCTTC. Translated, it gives CASSRGLAGINEQFF.

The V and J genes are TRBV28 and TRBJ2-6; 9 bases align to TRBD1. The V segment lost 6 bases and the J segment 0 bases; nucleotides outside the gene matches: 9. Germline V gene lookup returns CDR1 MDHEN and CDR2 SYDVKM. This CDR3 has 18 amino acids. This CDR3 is CASSSEDRGYSGANVLTF. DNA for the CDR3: TGTGCCAGCAGCAGTGAGGACAGGGGATACTCTGGGGCCAACGTCCTGACTTTC.

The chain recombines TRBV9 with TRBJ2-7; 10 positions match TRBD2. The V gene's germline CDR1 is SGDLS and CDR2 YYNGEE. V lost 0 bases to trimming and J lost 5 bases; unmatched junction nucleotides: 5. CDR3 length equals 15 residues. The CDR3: CASSVGAGGPDEQYF. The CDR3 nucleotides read TGTGCCAGCAGCGTAGGAGCGGGAGGGCCCGACGAGCAGTACTTC.

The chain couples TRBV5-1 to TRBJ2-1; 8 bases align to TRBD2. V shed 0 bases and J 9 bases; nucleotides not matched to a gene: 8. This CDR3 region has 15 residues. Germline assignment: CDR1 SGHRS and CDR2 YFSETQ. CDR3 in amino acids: CASSLEAGDAREQFF. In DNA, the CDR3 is TGCGCCAGCAGCTTGGAAGCGGGAGATGCGCGTGAGCAGTTCTTC.

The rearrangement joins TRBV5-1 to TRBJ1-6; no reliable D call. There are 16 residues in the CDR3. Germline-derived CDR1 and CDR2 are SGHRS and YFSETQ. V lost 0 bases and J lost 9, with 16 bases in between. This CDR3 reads CASSLAGEAASSPLHF. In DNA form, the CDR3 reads TGCGCCAGCAGCTTGGCCGGGGAAGCGGCTAGTTCACCCCTCCACTTT.

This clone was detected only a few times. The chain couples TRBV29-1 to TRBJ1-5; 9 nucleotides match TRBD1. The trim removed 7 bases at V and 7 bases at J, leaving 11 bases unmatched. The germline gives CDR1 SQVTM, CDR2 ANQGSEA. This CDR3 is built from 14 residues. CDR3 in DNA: TGCAGCGCCAGAACAGGGGGCACAGACCAGCCCCAGCATTTT. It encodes CSARTGGTDQPQHF.

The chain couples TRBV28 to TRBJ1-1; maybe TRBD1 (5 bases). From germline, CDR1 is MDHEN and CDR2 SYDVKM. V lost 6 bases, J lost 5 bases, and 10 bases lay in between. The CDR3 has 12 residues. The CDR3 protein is CASRLGGTEAFF. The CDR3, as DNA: TGTGCCAGCAGGTTGGGGGGGACTGAAGCTTTCTTT.

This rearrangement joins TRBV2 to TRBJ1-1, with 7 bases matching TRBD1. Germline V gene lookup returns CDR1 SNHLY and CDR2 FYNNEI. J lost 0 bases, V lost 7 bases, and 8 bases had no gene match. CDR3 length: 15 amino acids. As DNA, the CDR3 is TGTGCCAGCACGGGACAGCTTCAGATGAACACTGAAGCTTTCTTT. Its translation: CASTGQLQMNTEAFF.

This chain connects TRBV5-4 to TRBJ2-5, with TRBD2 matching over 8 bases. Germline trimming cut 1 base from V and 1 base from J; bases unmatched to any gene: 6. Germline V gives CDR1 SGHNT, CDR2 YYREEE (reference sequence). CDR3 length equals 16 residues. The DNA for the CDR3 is TGTGCCAGCAGCTTGACTAGCGGAGTCTCCCAAGAGACCCAGTACTTC. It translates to CASSLTSGVSQETQYF.

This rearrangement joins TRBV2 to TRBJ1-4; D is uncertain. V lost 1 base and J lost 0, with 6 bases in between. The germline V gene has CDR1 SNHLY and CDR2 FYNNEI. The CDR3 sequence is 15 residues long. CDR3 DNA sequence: TGTGCCAGCAGTGAAGGGGGAGCAACTAATGAAAAACTGTTTTTT. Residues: CASSEGGATNEKLFF.

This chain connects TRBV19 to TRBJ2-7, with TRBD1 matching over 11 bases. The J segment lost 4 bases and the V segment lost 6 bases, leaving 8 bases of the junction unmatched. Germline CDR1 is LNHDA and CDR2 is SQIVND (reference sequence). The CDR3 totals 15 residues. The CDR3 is CASRSGTGGVYEQYF. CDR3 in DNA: TGTGCCAGTAGGAGCGGGACAGGGGGTGTTTACGAGCAGTACTTC.

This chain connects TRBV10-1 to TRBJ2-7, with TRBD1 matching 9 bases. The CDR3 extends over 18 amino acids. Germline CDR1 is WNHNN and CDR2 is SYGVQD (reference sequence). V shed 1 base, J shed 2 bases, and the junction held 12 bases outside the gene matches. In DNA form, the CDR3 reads TGCGCCAGCAGTGAGTTGACAGGGGGAATCGGGACTCCCTACGAGCAGTACTTC. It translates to CASSELTGGIGTPYEQYF.